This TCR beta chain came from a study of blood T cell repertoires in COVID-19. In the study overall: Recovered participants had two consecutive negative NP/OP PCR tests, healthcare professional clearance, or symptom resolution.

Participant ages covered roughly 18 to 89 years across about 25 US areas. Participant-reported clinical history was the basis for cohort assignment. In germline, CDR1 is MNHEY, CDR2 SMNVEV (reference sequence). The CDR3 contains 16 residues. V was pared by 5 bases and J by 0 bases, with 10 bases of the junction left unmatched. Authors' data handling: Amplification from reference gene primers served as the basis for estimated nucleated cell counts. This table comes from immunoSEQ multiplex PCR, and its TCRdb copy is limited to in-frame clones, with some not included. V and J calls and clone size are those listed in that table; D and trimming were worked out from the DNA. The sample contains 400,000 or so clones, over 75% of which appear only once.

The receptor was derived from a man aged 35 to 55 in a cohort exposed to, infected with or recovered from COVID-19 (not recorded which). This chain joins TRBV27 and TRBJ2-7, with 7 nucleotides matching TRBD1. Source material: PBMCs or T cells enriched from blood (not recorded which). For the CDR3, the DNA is TGTGCCAGCAGTCCTAGGGCCCGGGACAGCTCCTACGAGCAGTACTTC. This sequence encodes CASSPRARDSSYEQYF.